The present T cell receptor beta chain was sequenced within a study of graft-versus-host responses after intestinal transplantation. This clone was observed a few times. Only in-frame clones appear in the TCRdb table, and some are missing; sequencing was by immunoSEQ multiplex PCR. Seen here are roughly 6,500 clones, about 22% observed once, and the top ten hold roughly 4.3%. Study findings and constraints: GvH clones occurred in recipient marrow; some first appeared in ileum or blood.

After mixed lymphocyte reaction, dividing CD4+ and CD8+ responder T cells were sorted. CDR1 SGHKS and CDR2 YYEKEE come from the germline V gene (reference sequence). V lost 0 bases to trimming and J lost 10 bases; unmatched junction nucleotides: 8. The CDR3 totals 15 residues. The sample in question was alloreactive CD4+ T cells from a mixed lymphocyte reaction culture, obtained before transplantation. Subset in this sample: CFSE-low proliferating T cells sorted from roughly six-day pre-transplant mixed lymphocyte reaction (GvH or HvG direction). This rearrangement joins TRBV5-5 to TRBJ2-1; 9 nucleotides align to TRBD2. This clonotype originated in a human patient who was an organ donor for intestinal transplantation. For the CDR3, the DNA is TGTGCCAGCAGCTTGGCGCGAGCGGGAGGACGAGAGCAGTTCTTC. It specifies CASSLARAGGREQFF.